This T cell receptor (beta chain) emerged from a study of cytomegalovirus exposure and HLA in healthy donors. Study observations and caveats: For most TCR sequences rarity was the rule, although some public TCRs occurred in many donors. Listed as cytomegalovirus-associated were 150 or so TCR beta chains.

Only in-frame clones appear in the TCRdb table, and some are missing; sequencing was by immunoSEQ multiplex PCR. The repertoire has about 72,000 clones, around 95% of them found once; the top ten carry 0.63%. Details on this clone: The antigen is undetermined.

Specimen: PBMCs. The sequence was collected from a woman between 18 and 30 years old in good health and CMV-seronegative.

The chain's CDR3 is CASSPRLAGSVTGELFF. In DNA form, the CDR3 reads TGTGCCAGCAGCCCTCGACTAGCGGGTTCCGTGACCGGGGAGCTGTTTTTT. V is TRBV11-3 and J is TRBJ2-2; 10 bases are shared with TRBD2. This CDR3 is built from 17 residues. CDR1 and CDR2 from the germline V gene are SGHNT and YENEEA. With 5 bases clipped from V and 5 bases from J, the junction kept 11 bases outside the gene matches.